A single sample is the source of the 17 T cell receptor beta chains below, sequenced in a study of blood T cell repertoires in COVID-19. Sequencing used immunoSEQ multiplex PCR; TCRdb keeps in-frame clones, though not all of them. Seen here are hundreds of thousands of clones, around 90% observed once, and the top ten hold more than 7.5%. The sequenced sample was peripheral blood. All receptors derive from a man in his late teens or twenties with active or convalescent COVID-19.

This chain uses TRBV2 with TRBJ1-5; possible D gene TRBD1, 6 bases. V shed 5 bases and J shed 3 bases, with 14 bases lying between them. Per germline, CDR1 SNHLY and CDR2 FYNNEI. The CDR3 has 15 residues. This CDR3 is CASSLREGDNQPQHF. The CDR3 coding sequence is TGTGCCAGCAGTTTGAGGGAGGGGGACAATCAGCCCCAGCATTTT.

The rearrangement links TRBV7-6 to TRBJ1-4; tentatively, D is TRBD1 (5 bases). The V end lost 5 bases, the J end lost 3 bases, and 13 bases lay between the germline ends. CDR1 is SGHVS, CDR2 FNYEAQ, per germline. This CDR3 contains 15 residues. The CDR3 DNA reads TGTGCCAGCAGCCCTTTGGTAGGGGCTAATGAAAAACTGTTTTTT. It codes for CASSPLVGANEKLFF. The full variable domain, completed using reference TRBV7-6 and TRBJ1-4, is GAGVSQSPRYKVTKRGQDVALRCDPISGHVSLYWYRQALGQGPEFLTYFNYEAQQDKSGLPNDRFSAERPEGSISTLTIQRTEQRDSAMYRCASSPLVGANEKLFFGSGTQLSVL.

The V gene is TRBV6-6, the J gene TRBJ1-1; a possible D gene is TRBD1 (6 bases). The CDR3 consists of 13 residues. V was pared by 4 bases and J by 5 bases, with 11 bases between. Germline lookup yields CDR1 MNHNY and CDR2 SVGAGI (reference sequence). The DNA of the CDR3 is TGTGCCAGCAGTTTCGGGGGGCGAACTGAAGCTTTCTTT. Translated, it gives CASSFGGRTEAFF.

This clone was picked up a small number of times. The chain carries TRBV5-6 and TRBJ1-4; no firm D call. The ends were cut back, 4 bases at V and 4 bases at J, with 11 bases in the middle. The CDR3 sequence is 14 residues long. In germline, CDR1 is SGHDT, CDR2 YYEEEE. The CDR3, as DNA: TGTGCCAGCAGCCTTGGGCCGGATAATGAAAAACTGTTTTTT. Amino acid sequence: CASSLGPDNEKLFF.

CDR3 bases: TGTGCCAGTAGTGCATCTAGCGGGGGGGTCCAATTCGGGGAGCTGTTTTTT. Its translation is CASSASSGGVQFGELFF. The J gene is TRBJ2-2, the V gene TRBV19; 12 nucleotides line up with TRBD2. From germline, CDR1 is LNHDA and CDR2 SQIVND (reference sequence). The CDR3 is 17 amino acids. Losses at the gene ends were 5 bases for V and 7 bases for J; bases not matched to a gene: 11.

The V call is TRBV7-2, the J call TRBJ2-2, with a possible D match to TRBD2 (7 bases). V lost 4 bases and J lost 5, with 20 bases in between. The germline CDR1 and CDR2 sequences are SGHTA and FQGNSA. The CDR3 consists of 17 residues. The CDR3 reads CASSSPIRGAITGELFF. The DNA for the CDR3 is TGTGCCAGCAGCTCGCCTATTCGGGGGGCAATAACCGGGGAGCTGTTTTTT. Looking up the rest from reference TRBV7-2 and TRBJ2-2 gives the full variable domain: GAGVSQSPSNKVTEKGKDVELRCDPISGHTALYWYRQSLGQGLEFLIYFQGNSAPDKSGLPSDRFSAERTGGSVSTLTIQRTQQEDSAVYLCASSSPIRGAITGELFFGEGSRLTVL.

This chain joins TRBV6-2 or TRBV6-3 and TRBJ1-2, with D uncertain. CDR3 size: 12 residues. V was clipped by 2 bases and J by 2 bases, with 3 bases between them. Germline V CDR1 and CDR2: MNHEY, SVGEGT. The CDR3 nucleotides read TGTGCCAGCAGTTACGGCAACTATGGCTACACCTTC. It translates to CASSYGNYGYTF.

V usage is TRBV6-1 and J usage is TRBJ2-7, with 12 bases lining up with TRBD1. Germline V gene lookup returns CDR1 MNHNS and CDR2 SASEGT. CDR3 length: 16 residues. V lost 0 bases to trimming and J lost 4 bases; unmatched junction nucleotides: 4. DNA of the CDR3: TGTGCCAGCAGTGAAGCGCCGGGACAGGGGGCATACGAGCAGTACTTC. It codes for CASSEAPGQGAYEQYF.

This rearrangement joins TRBV5-1 to TRBJ2-7, with a weak D call TRBD2 (6 bases). Germline V gene sequence: CDR1 SGHRS, CDR2 YFSETQ. The CDR3 totals 16 residues. The ends were cut back, 1 base at V and 2 bases at J, with 16 bases in the middle. The CDR3 DNA reads TGCGCCAGCAGCTTGTCAGGAGGGGACGGCCCCTACGAGCAGTACTTC. As protein: CASSLSGGDGPYEQYF.

This chain joins TRBV18 and TRBJ1-5; perhaps TRBD1 as D (6 bases). This CDR3 comprises 17 residues. V was clipped by 4 bases and J by 0 bases, with 16 bases between them. Germline CDR1 KGHSH, CDR2 LQKENI. CDR3 amino acids: CASSQDRPHNSNQPQHF. In DNA form, the CDR3 reads TGTGCCAGCTCACAAGACAGGCCCCACAATAGCAATCAGCCCCAGCATTTT.

V and J are TRBV11-2 and TRBJ2-5; 7 nucleotides match TRBD1. CDR3 length: 13 residues. The junction had 1 base not matched to a gene; V was cut back by 5 bases and J by 1 base. The germline V gene has CDR1 SGHAT and CDR2 FQNNGV. The CDR3 spells CASSGDSQETQYF. CDR3 nucleotide sequence: TGTGCCAGCAGCGGGGACAGCCAAGAGACCCAGTACTTC.

The chain links TRBV2 to TRBJ2-5, with D possibly TRBD2 on 5 matching bases. From germline, CDR1 is SNHLY and CDR2 FYNNEI. V dropped 2 bases and J dropped 9 bases, with 16 bases sitting between them. The length of the CDR3 is 14 residues. The CDR3, as DNA: TGTGCCAGCAGTGAACTCGCCACCACCGGGGCCCAGTACTTC. Translated, it gives CASSELATTGAQYF.

The V and J genes are TRBV14 and TRBJ2-1, with 8 bases aligning to TRBD1. The CDR3 runs 15 residues. V was clipped by 3 bases and J by 5 bases; unmatched bases: 6. Germline CDR1 and CDR2: SGHDN and FVKESK. CDR3 nucleotide sequence: TGTGCCAGCAGCCAGCCTAGGGACAGGAACAATGAGCAGTTCTTC. Translating gives CASSQPRDRNNEQFF.

The rearrangement joins TRBV3-1 (or the pseudogene TRBV3-2) to TRBJ1-2; D unresolved. With 1 base removed from V and 3 bases from J, the gap between germline ends came to 9 bases. Germline V gene data show CDR1 as LGHDT and CDR2 as YNNKEL (reference sequence). The CDR3 covers 14 residues. As DNA, the CDR3 is TGTGCCAGCAGCCAAGTGGAGGGTGACTATGGCTACACCTTC. Translation gives CASSQVEGDYGYTF.

The gene calls are TRBV10-2 and TRBJ1-3; the D gene is possibly TRBD1 (5 bases). V shed 5 bases and J shed 0 bases, with 11 bases lying between them. The germline CDR1 and CDR2 sequences are WSHSY and SAAADI. The CDR3 runs 15 residues. Written as DNA, the CDR3 is TGCGCCAGCAGTCAAGCAGGGTTCTCTGGAAACACCATATATTTT. As protein: CASSQAGFSGNTIYF.

In this sample, this clone turned up a few times. The gene calls are TRBV29-1 and TRBJ2-7; tentative D call: TRBD2 (6 bases). The CDR3 is 13 residues long. The germline V gene encodes CDR1 SQVTM and CDR2 ANQGSEA. V lost 2 bases, J lost 4 bases, and 12 bases lay in between. The CDR3 DNA sequence: TGCAGCGTTGAACGTAGCCGGGGGTACGAGCAGTACTTC. This encodes CSVERSRGYEQYF.

The chain combines TRBV6-5 with TRBJ2-1, with TRBD2 as a possible D gene (6 bases). Germline CDR1 reads MNHEY; CDR2 reads SVGAGI. V was trimmed by 6 bases and J by 6 bases, leaving 18 bases between them. The CDR3 loop spans 15 amino acids. The CDR3 loop is CASSRRDSASNEQFF. For the CDR3, the DNA is TGTGCCAGCAGCCGCCGGGACTCGGCCTCCAATGAGCAGTTCTTC.